These 27 T cell receptor beta chains were all obtained from the same sample, sequenced in a study of blood T cell repertoires in COVID-19 (dated by TCRdb to the early 2020s). The library came from the immunoSEQ multiplex PCR assay. Drawn from immuneACCESS, this table holds only the in-frame rearrangements with V and J called that TCRdb kept. Clones are partly lost; checked studies trace under half to an unresolved V gene and leave the rest unexplained. A total of about 60,000 clones appear in this sample, 90% of them only once. In total, the top ten clones hold about 13% of the sample. The sample taken for sequencing was peripheral blood. These receptor sequences come from a man in his 60s with active COVID-19.

The chain recombines TRBV18 with TRBJ2-5, with TRBD1 matching over 8 bases. The V gene end was trimmed by 1 base and the J gene end by 7 bases; junction bases not matched to a gene: 11. The CDR3 length is 16 residues. The germline V gene has CDR1 KGHSH and CDR2 LQKENI. Written as DNA, the CDR3 is TGTGCCAGCTCACCACAGCGACAGGGGATAGGAGTGACCCAGTACTTC. Translating gives CASSPQRQGIGVTQYF.

Only a few counts were recorded for this clone. This chain connects TRBV2 to TRBJ1-6, with 8 positions matching TRBD1. The CDR3 contains 12 residues. CDR1 is SNHLY, CDR2 FYNNEI, per germline. V was clipped by 9 bases and J by 7 bases; unmatched bases: 2. The CDR3 sequence is CARQGGNSPLHF. Here the CDR3 DNA reads TGTGCCAGACAGGGGGGAAATTCACCCCTCCACTTT.

This clone is categorized as medium-sized. This sample also contains other DNA sequences that code for the same CDR3. This sequence joins TRBV6-4 and TRBJ2-7, with 10 bases fitting TRBD2. Germline trimming cut 2 bases from V and 0 bases from J; bases unmatched to any gene: 4. In germline, CDR1 is MRHNA, CDR2 SNTAGT. The CDR3 consists of 16 residues. The CDR3 DNA reads as TGTGCCAGCAGTGACGGACTAGCGGATAGCTCCTACGAGCAGTACTTC. It codes for CASSDGLADSSYEQYF.

The V call is TRBV5-1, the J call TRBJ2-1, with a weak D call TRBD1 (5 bases). The germline V and J ends were trimmed by 3 bases and 3 bases, with 16 bases remaining between them. CDR1 is SGHRS, CDR2 YFSETQ, per germline. The CDR3 is made up of 16 amino acids. CDR3 DNA: TGCGCCAGCAGCTCTTCAATCAGGGCTGACTACAATGAGCAGTTCTTC. Encoded protein: CASSSSIRADYNEQFF.

This chain uses TRBV7-9 with TRBJ2-3; 8 nucleotides agree with TRBD1. This CDR3 is 15 amino acids long. V was pared by 2 bases and J by 3 bases, with 4 bases of the junction left unmatched. The germline gives CDR1 SEHNR, CDR2 FQNEAQ (reference sequence). CDR3 sequence reads: CASSLSGQGTDTQYF. The CDR3 region has the DNA TGTGCCAGCAGCTTAAGCGGACAGGGAACAGATACGCAGTATTTT.

This clone was found a few times. This chain links TRBV27 with TRBJ1-2; D call uncertain. Germline lookup yields CDR1 MNHEY and CDR2 SMNVEV (reference sequence). The CDR3 length is 13 residues. The V gene lost 2 bases and the J gene lost 4 bases, with 8 bases spanning the gap. Written as DNA, the CDR3 is TGTGCCAGCAGTTTAGGAGGTATCTATGGCTACACCTTC. Translating it yields CASSLGGIYGYTF.

J is TRBJ2-3 and V is TRBV7-9; possible D gene TRBD2, 6 bases. The germline CDR1 and CDR2 sequences are SEHNR and FQNEAQ (reference sequence). The length of the CDR3 is 15 residues. The V end was cut by 3 bases, the J end by 3 bases, with 13 bases between. The CDR3 nucleotides read TGTGCCAGCAGCTTTCTTCCGGGAGTAACAGATACGCAGTATTTT. Translation gives CASSFLPGVTDTQYF.

The sample holds one count of this clone. The chain uses TRBV11-2 and TRBJ2-1, with 15 bases lining up with TRBD2. Losses at the gene ends were 1 base for V and 9 bases for J; bases not matched to a gene: 4. This CDR3 is built from 16 residues. Germline lookup yields CDR1 SGHAT and CDR2 FQNNGV. The CDR3 region is CASSLGGLAGGFEQFF. The CDR3 nucleotides read TGTGCCAGCAGCTTAGGGGGACTAGCGGGAGGCTTTGAGCAGTTCTTC.

The gene calls are TRBV24-1 and TRBJ2-6; the match to TRBD1 covers 9 bases. This CDR3 region has 17 residues. The V segment lost 5 bases and the J segment 3 bases; nucleotides outside the gene matches: 7. Per the germline V gene, CDR1 is KGHDR and CDR2 is SFDVKD. The CDR3 region is CATSAQQGAGGANVLTF. CDR3 DNA: TGTGCCACCAGTGCTCAACAGGGGGCGGGTGGGGCCAACGTCCTGACTTTC.

V and J are TRBV27 and TRBJ2-7; 7 nucleotides align to TRBD2. The V segment lost 2 bases and the J segment 6 bases; nucleotides outside the gene matches: 7. CDR3 length: 14 amino acids. Germline CDR1 MNHEY, CDR2 SMNVEV (reference sequence). Written as DNA, the CDR3 is TGTGCCAGCAGTTTAAAGGCTAGCGGCTCCGAGCAGTACTTC. This sequence encodes CASSLKASGSEQYF.

The J gene is TRBJ2-2, the V gene TRBV27; D not certain. V lost 10 bases, J lost 3 bases, and 6 bases lay in between. This CDR3 has 11 residues. CDR1 is MNHEY, CDR2 SMNVEV, per germline (reference sequence). CDR3 bases: TGTGCCACCAGCTACACCGGGGAGCTGTTTTTT. This gives the protein CATSYTGELFF.

The chain links TRBV27 to TRBJ1-6, with a tentative D call TRBD1 (5 bases). The CDR3 totals 14 residues. The germline CDR1 and CDR2 sequences are MNHEY and SMNVEV (reference sequence). Trimming shortened V by 2 bases and J by 6 bases, and 8 bases separated the two germline ends. CDR3: CASSLARANSPLHF. The CDR3 region has the DNA TGTGCCAGCAGTTTAGCCAGGGCTAATTCACCCCTCCACTTT.

The chain is built from TRBV5-6 and TRBJ2-3; D may be TRBD2 (5 bases). Germline V gene lookup returns CDR1 SGHDT and CDR2 YYEEEE. There are 14 residues in the CDR3. V was trimmed by 0 bases and J by 6 bases, leaving 11 bases between them. Here the CDR3 reads CASSLDGPGDTQYF. The CDR3 DNA follows: TGTGCCAGCAGCTTGGACGGCCCGGGGGATACGCAGTATTTT.

This clone was seen just once. In DNA, the CDR3 is TGTGCCATCAATCCGACAGGGCTCAACGGGGAGCTGTTTTTT. Translating gives CAINPTGLNGELFF. The V call is TRBV10-3, the J call TRBJ2-2, with 7 bases matching TRBD1. CDR1 and CDR2 (germline): ENHRY, SYGVKD. The V gene end was trimmed by 7 bases and the J gene end by 7 bases; junction bases not matched to a gene: 9. CDR3 length: 14 residues.

This chain uses TRBV2 with TRBJ2-1; 11 positions agree with TRBD2. With 4 bases clipped from V and 8 bases from J, the junction kept 4 bases outside the gene matches. CDR3 length: 14 residues. Germline lookup yields CDR1 SNHLY and CDR2 FYNNEI. For the CDR3, the DNA is TGTGCCAGCAGTGTAGCGGGAGGGCTGGATGAGCAGTTCTTC. This translates into CASSVAGGLDEQFF.

The rearrangement uses TRBV27 and TRBJ1-6; no firm D call. Per the germline V gene, CDR1 is MNHEY and CDR2 is SMNVEV (reference sequence). CDR3 length: 17 amino acids. V was cut by 2 bases and J by 3 bases, with 14 bases left in between. Here the CDR3 reads CASSLIGQTHYNSPLHF. In DNA form, the CDR3 reads TGTGCCAGCAGTTTAATTGGTCAGACTCACTATAATTCACCCCTCCACTTT.

V usage is TRBV9 and J usage is TRBJ2-1; weak D call: TRBD2 (6 bases). The CDR3 length is 16 residues. Germline V lookup: CDR1 SGDLS, CDR2 YYNGEE. Trimming cost V 0 bases and J 6 bases, with 16 bases left between them. In DNA, the CDR3 is TGTGCCAGCAGCGTAGAAGGGGACTCGGTCTTCAATGAGCAGTTCTTC. It codes for CASSVEGDSVFNEQFF.

The V gene is TRBV2, the J gene TRBJ2-5, with 8 bases identical to TRBD1. The germline gives CDR1 SNHLY, CDR2 FYNNEI. With V trimmed by 4 bases and J by 4 bases, 5 bases remained unmatched. The CDR3 loop spans 14 amino acids. CDR3: CASSGWQGAETQYF. Written as DNA, the CDR3 is TGTGCCAGCAGTGGGTGGCAGGGGGCAGAGACCCAGTACTTC.

The chain combines TRBV28 with TRBJ2-7, with 12 bases that match TRBD1. Germline CDR1 and CDR2: MDHEN and SYDVKM. The CDR3 runs 16 residues. J gave up 4 bases and V 6 bases, and 10 bases lay outside the gene matches. CDR3 region: CASRDLPGQGAYEQYF. CDR3 bases: TGTGCCAGCAGAGATCTACCGGGACAGGGGGCTTACGAGCAGTACTTC.

The J gene is TRBJ1-1, the V gene TRBV11-2; 10 nucleotides match TRBD1. Germline loops: CDR1 SGHAT, CDR2 FQNNGV. The V segment lost 1 base and the J segment 8 bases; nucleotides outside the gene matches: 1. The CDR3 consists of 13 residues. This chain's CDR3 is CASSLGQGAEAFF. The CDR3 DNA is TGTGCCAGCAGCTTAGGACAGGGGGCGGAAGCTTTCTTT.

The chain joins TRBV7-9 to TRBJ1-3; D is ambiguous. Germline V gene data show CDR1 as SEHNR and CDR2 as FQNEAQ (reference sequence). Deletions cut 1 base from V and 0 bases from J, with 13 bases between. The CDR3 contains 17 residues. The CDR3 bases are TGTGCCAGCAGCTTAGAGACCAGGCTGATCTCTGGAAACACCATATATTTT. This encodes CASSLETRLISGNTIYF. Complete variable domain (other parts from reference TRBV7-9 and TRBJ1-3): DTGVSQNPRHKITKRGQNVTFRCDPISEHNRLYWYRQTLGQGPEFLTYFQNEAQLEKSRLLSDRFSAERPKGSFSTLEIQRTEQGDSAMYLCASSLETRLISGNTIYFGEGSWLTVV.

Only a few counts were recorded for this clone. The chain couples TRBV5-4 to TRBJ2-2; 9 bases align to TRBD1. Unmatched junction bases numbered 6, after V lost 5 bases and J lost 7 bases. In germline, CDR1 is SGHNT, CDR2 YYREEE (reference sequence). The CDR3 contains 14 residues. This CDR3 reads CASSWGQGVGELFF. As DNA, the CDR3 is TGTGCCAGCAGTTGGGGACAGGGAGTCGGGGAGCTGTTTTTT.

J is TRBJ2-7 and V is TRBV28, with TRBD2 as a possible D gene (7 bases). The CDR3 length is 14 residues. Trimming took off 4 bases at V and 4 bases at J, with 14 bases between the two ends. CDR1 MDHEN and CDR2 SYDVKM come from the germline V gene. CDR3 loop: CASSWPGGKYEQYF. DNA for the CDR3: TGTGCCAGCAGTTGGCCGGGGGGCAAATACGAGCAGTACTTC.

This chain links TRBV19 with TRBJ1-5; 7 bases are a match to TRBD1. The CDR3 loop spans 16 amino acids. Germline CDR1 LNHDA, CDR2 SQIVND (reference sequence). The ends lost 2 bases at V and 3 bases at J; junction bases unmatched: 7. The CDR3 reads CASSIFKGQINQPQHF. The CDR3 bases are TGTGCCAGTAGTATATTCAAGGGACAGATCAATCAGCCCCAGCATTTT.

The J gene is TRBJ1-4, the V gene TRBV15; 8 positions agree with TRBD1. The CDR3 extends over 16 amino acids. CDR1 and CDR2 from the germline V gene are LNHNV and YYDKDF (reference sequence). The ends lost 0 bases at V and 7 bases at J; junction bases unmatched: 7. In DNA, the CDR3 is TGTGCCACCAGCAGAGATCCTGGACAGGGTAGTGAAAAACTGTTTTTT. As protein: CATSRDPGQGSEKLFF.

V usage is TRBV27 and J usage is TRBJ2-1, with TRBD2 as a possible D gene (5 bases). V lost 2 bases and J lost 0, with 11 bases in between. CDR3 length equals 16 residues. CDR1 and CDR2 from the germline V gene are MNHEY and SMNVEV (reference sequence). CDR3 in DNA: TGTGCCAGCAGTTTAAAGCGGACGAGCTCCTACAATGAGCAGTTCTTC. It codes for CASSLKRTSSYNEQFF.

The genes are TRBV7-9 and TRBJ1-1; 7 bases are a match to TRBD1. The germline CDR1 and CDR2 sequences are SEHNR and FQNEAQ (reference sequence). V lost 8 bases and J lost 9; bases outside the gene matches: 15. The CDR3 consists of 14 residues. CDR3 sequence reads: CASGDRQGISKAFF. The DNA for the CDR3 is TGTGCCAGCGGAGATCGACAGGGTATTTCGAAAGCTTTCTTT.